These 25 T cell receptor beta chains came from one sample sequenced in a study of T cells in Graves' hyperthyroidism and ophthalmopathy (dated by TCRdb to between 2018 and 2020). The library was made by multiplex PCR. Sequencing took place on an Illumina HiSeq 2000. The TCR beta CDR3 regions were amplified from RNA transcripts. For the first round of RT-PCR on the TCR CDR3, the HTBI primer set was used together with the Qiagen OneStep RT-PCR kit. Clones were called with MiXCR by TCRdb after fastp trimmed the public reads at Q25, and only in-frame beta chains were retained. All rows with the same CDR3 protein become a single entry with the most common DNA and genes. This sample lists around 690,000 distinct CDR3 sequences; roughly 17% were detected once. The ten biggest clones cover 15% to 18% of the sample. Sequencing was performed on blood. These receptors originate from a man aged 50 to 60 with Graves' hyperthyroidism.

A few counts support this clonotype. V and J are TRBV12-3 or TRBV12-4 and TRBJ2-1; 15 nucleotides match TRBD2. Unmatched junction bases numbered 4, after V lost 1 base and J lost 15 bases. This CDR3 spans 14 amino acids. Here the CDR3 DNA reads TGTGCCAGCAGTTTAGGGACTAGCGGGAGGGCGGGGTTCTTC. Amino acid sequence: CASSLGTSGRAGFF.

This clonotype was picked up many times. In nucleotides, the CDR3 is TGTGCCAGCAGTGGACAGTCCAATCAGCCCCAGCATTTT. Amino acid sequence: CASSGQSNQPQHF. The chain combines TRBV12-3 or TRBV12-4 with TRBJ1-5; a possible D gene is TRBD1 (6 bases). CDR3 size: 13 residues. Between the trimmed V and J ends, which lost 5 bases and 3 bases, there was a span of 8 bases.

This clonotype occurred many times. The V gene is TRBV18, the J gene TRBJ1-5; the D is unclear. The V gene's germline CDR1 is KGHSH and CDR2 LQKENI. V lost 2 bases and J lost 6, with 11 bases in between. This CDR3 is built from 14 residues. The CDR3 bases are TGTGCCAGCTCACCAGGGCAGAGAAGTCAGCCCCAGCATTTT. It specifies CASSPGQRSQPQHF.

There are many counts of this clonotype. CDR3 sequence reads: CATAPGSNYGYTF. The CDR3, as DNA: TGTGCCACCGCTCCGGGATCCAACTATGGCTACACCTTC. The V gene is TRBV3-1, the J gene TRBJ1-2; D unresolved. Trimming removed 10 bases from V and 2 bases from J, with 14 bases in between. The CDR3 spans 13 residues. The germline gives CDR1 LGHDT, CDR2 YNNKEL (reference sequence). Combining the CDR3 with reference TRBV3-1 and TRBJ1-2 gives the whole variable domain DTAVSQTPKYLVTQMGNDKSIKCEQNLGHDTMYWYKQDSKKFLKIMFSYNNKELIINETVPNRFSPKSPDKAHLNLHINSLELGDSAVYFCATAPGSNYGYTFGSGTRLTVV.

This clonotype was seen many times. DNA of the CDR3: TGTGCCAGCAGTGCGGCAGGGCGAGCCTACGAGCAGTACTTC. Protein product: CASSAAGRAYEQYF. The chain is built from TRBV28 and TRBJ2-7; D may be TRBD1 (5 bases). There are 14 residues in the CDR3. Between the trimmed V and J ends, which lost 5 bases and 2 bases, there was a span of 13 bases. CDR1 is MDHEN and CDR2 is SYDVKM in the germline V gene. Looking up the rest from reference TRBV28 and TRBJ2-7 gives the full variable domain: DVKVTQSSRYLVKRTGEKVFLECVQDMDHENMFWYRQDPGLGLRLIYFSYDVKMKEKGDIPEGYSVSREKKERFSLILESASTNQTSMYLCASSAAGRAYEQYFGPGTRLTVT.

This clonotype was detected ten times or more. The chain uses TRBV27 and TRBJ2-3; the D gene is possibly TRBD1 (5 bases). V was shortened by 2 bases and J by 2 bases, with 11 bases between the two germline ends. The CDR3 spans 15 residues. Germline CDR1 reads MNHEY; CDR2 reads SMNVEV (reference sequence). CDR3 sequence: CASSLGAELTDTQYF. Here the CDR3 DNA reads TGTGCCAGCAGTTTAGGGGCGGAACTCACAGATACGCAGTATTTT.

As regards this clonotype: With a much larger clone just one base away, this may be a read error. The V gene is TRBV12-3 or TRBV12-4, the J gene TRBJ1-1; D is possibly TRBD1 (5 bases). Trimming stripped 6 bases from V and 7 bases from J, with 12 bases between. The CDR3 contains 12 residues. CDR3 bases: TGTGCCAGCAGCCAGACAGAACTTGAAGCTTTCTTT. It codes for CASSQTELEAFF.

The chain combines TRBV5-1 with TRBJ2-6; 8 nucleotides agree with TRBD1. The CDR3 contains 19 residues. Looked up from germline, CDR1 is SGHRS and CDR2 is YFSETQ. Losses at the gene ends were 3 bases for V and 0 bases for J; bases not matched to a gene: 11. CDR3 sequence reads: CASSSKRGQGLSGANVLTF. CDR3 sequence (DNA): TGCGCCAGCAGCTCGAAACGAGGACAGGGCCTCTCTGGGGCCAACGTCCTGACTTTC.

In its sample, this clonotype was seen many times. The chain links TRBV3-1 to TRBJ1-1; no reliable D call. CDR1 is LGHDT and CDR2 is YNNKEL in the germline V gene (reference sequence). V was trimmed by 1 base and J by 2 bases, leaving 5 bases between them. The CDR3 runs to 13 residues. The CDR3 spells CASSQGSNTEAFF. The CDR3 DNA reads TGTGCCAGCAGCCAAGGGTCCAACACTGAAGCTTTCTTT.

The table lists this clonotype with many counts. The chain employs TRBV11-1 and TRBJ2-7; 7 bases align to TRBD1. Germline trimming cut 2 bases from V and 2 bases from J; bases unmatched to any gene: 6. This CDR3 has 15 amino acids. Germline values: CDR1 SGHAT, CDR2 FQDESV (reference sequence). In DNA, the CDR3 is TGTGCCAGCAGCTTACATGGGGGACAGACCTACGAGCAGTACTTC. Amino acid sequence: CASSLHGGQTYEQYF.

This clonotype was found many times. The chain combines TRBV19 with TRBJ2-2, with TRBD2 matching 7 bases. CDR1 and CDR2 (germline): LNHDA, SQIVND (reference sequence). J lost 3 bases, V lost 3 bases, and 7 bases had no gene match. The CDR3 spans 16 residues. The CDR3 DNA is TGTGCCAGTAGTATTAGGCGGGAGCCTCACACCGGGGAGCTGTTTTTT. It is translated as CASSIRREPHTGELFF.

This clonotype came up many times. The rearrangement joins TRBV7-2 to TRBJ2-3, with 13 bases fitting TRBD2. Trimming removed 1 base from V and 9 bases from J; junction bases left unmatched: 4. The CDR3 consists of 15 residues. The germline V gene has CDR1 SGHTA and CDR2 FQGNSA. In DNA form, the CDR3 reads TGTGCCAGCAGCTTAGAACTAGCGGGAGGGCAAACGCAGTATTTT. It encodes CASSLELAGGQTQYF.

This sequence joins TRBV7-9 and TRBJ1-1; 7 bases map to TRBD1. The junction had 4 bases not matched to a gene; V was cut back by 3 bases and J by 0 bases. The CDR3 has 15 amino acids. From germline, CDR1 is SEHNR and CDR2 FQNEAQ (reference sequence). CDR3: CASSLSDRLNTEAFF. The DNA of the CDR3 is TGTGCCAGCAGCTTGTCGGACAGGCTGAACACTGAAGCTTTCTTT.

This clonotype was seen many times. This chain links TRBV5-5 with TRBJ2-3; D is undetermined. Germline lookup yields CDR1 SGHKS and CDR2 YYEKEE (reference sequence). Trimming left V 2 bases short and J 2 bases short, with 9 bases between. This CDR3 spans 14 amino acids. This CDR3 is CASSFYGTTDTQYF. CDR3 coding DNA: TGTGCCAGCAGCTTTTACGGTACCACAGATACGCAGTATTTT. The whole variable domain, filled in from reference TRBV5-5 and TRBJ2-3, reads DAGVTQSPTHLIKTRGQQVTLRCSPISGHKSVSWYQQVLGQGPQFIFQYYEKEERGRGNFPDRFSARQFPNYSSELNVNALLLGDSALYLCASSFYGTTDTQYFGPGTRLTVL.

V is TRBV5-1 and J is TRBJ1-6; TRBD1 matches 11 bases. V dropped 4 bases and J dropped 11; count of bases not matched to a gene: 8. The CDR3 has 15 amino acids. Per germline, CDR1 SGHRS and CDR2 YFSETQ. The CDR3 coding sequence is TGCGCCAGCAGCAGATGGACAGGGGGCGGAACACCCCTCCACTTT. It translates to CASSRWTGGGTPLHF.

Notes on this clonotype: A much bigger clone sits one base away, suggesting this may be a read error. The J gene is TRBJ2-7, the V gene TRBV3-1; maybe TRBD2 (5 bases). This CDR3 is built from 12 residues. The germline CDR1 and CDR2 sequences are LGHDT and YNNKEL (reference sequence). V lost 2 bases to trimming and J lost 6 bases, with 8 bases between them. This chain's CDR3 is CASSQRRFEQYF. The CDR3 DNA reads as TGTGCCAGCAGCCAAAGGAGGTTCGAGCAGTACTTC.

This clonotype was found once. The genes are TRBV7-2 and TRBJ2-1; D possibly matches TRBD1 or TRBD2 (5 bases each). The length of the CDR3 is 16 residues. The V end was cut by 0 bases, the J end by 3 bases, with 12 bases between. Germline values: CDR1 SGHTA, CDR2 FQGNSA. CDR3 sequence (DNA): TGTGCCAGCAGCTTAGCTTGGGACGGATTCTACAATGAGCAGTTCTTC. It translates to CASSLAWDGFYNEQFF.

This clonotype has at least ten counts. The chain uses TRBV28 and TRBJ2-7; 9 bases align to TRBD2. V was clipped by 2 bases and J by 1 base; unmatched bases: 3. Germline CDR1 is MDHEN and CDR2 is SYDVKM. The length of the CDR3 is 15 residues. In DNA, the CDR3 is TGTGCCAGCAGTTTAAAGCGGGAGGTTTCCTACGAGCAGTACTTC. Its translation: CASSLKREVSYEQYF.

This chain uses TRBV6-5 with TRBJ1-2; TRBD1 might be the D (5 bases). There are 14 residues in the CDR3. Trimming removed 2 bases at V and 3 bases at J, with 10 bases between. Per the germline V gene, CDR1 is MNHEY and CDR2 is SVGAGI. The CDR3 DNA is TGTGCCAGCAGTTACGTCGGGACGGACTATGGCTACACCTTC. Its protein product is CASSYVGTDYGYTF.

This clonotype showed up many times. The V and J genes are TRBV6-1 and TRBJ1-6, with D unresolved. Between the trimmed V and J ends, which lost 1 base and 7 bases, there was a span of 8 bases. This CDR3 spans 14 amino acids. CDR1 and CDR2 (germline): MNHNS, SASEGT. CDR3 sequence (DNA): TGTGCCAGCAGTGAAGTGACCGAAAATTCACCCCTCCACTTT. Its translation: CASSEVTENSPLHF.

The chain recombines TRBV14 with TRBJ2-5; unclear D gene. The CDR3 has 13 residues. V was cut by 0 bases and J by 5 bases, with 7 bases left in between. Per the germline V gene, CDR1 is SGHDN and CDR2 is FVKESK. CDR3 in amino acids: CASSQEGSETQYF. The DNA of the CDR3 is TGTGCCAGCAGCCAAGAGGGATCGGAGACCCAGTACTTC.

This clonotype has at least ten counts. The V and J genes are TRBV27 and TRBJ2-5; D call uncertain. V gave up 2 bases and J gave up 1 base, with 8 bases separating them. The CDR3 is 14 amino acids. CDR1 is MNHEY, CDR2 SMNVEV, per germline (reference sequence). The DNA of the CDR3 is TGTGCCAGCAGTTTACCTGGGCCCCAAGAGACCCAGTACTTC. Translated, it gives CASSLPGPQETQYF.

This clonotype has a count of ten or more. This chain uses TRBV2 with TRBJ1-2; D might be TRBD1 (5 bases). The CDR3 consists of 13 residues. CDR1 is SNHLY and CDR2 is FYNNEI in the germline V gene. V was shortened by 6 bases and J by 4 bases, with 12 bases between the two germline ends. CDR3 coding DNA: TGTGCCAGCAGCCGGAGACAGCTCTATGGCTACACCTTC. Encoded protein: CASSRRQLYGYTF.

This clonotype was counted at least ten times. The chain recombines TRBV28 with TRBJ2-7; unclear D gene. This CDR3 comprises 14 residues. V was trimmed by 4 bases and J by 0 bases, leaving 10 bases between them. Germline lookup yields CDR1 MDHEN and CDR2 SYDVKM. CDR3 residues: CASSSPGSSYEQYF. The CDR3 bases are TGTGCCAGCAGTTCCCCGGGTAGCTCCTACGAGCAGTACTTC.

The rearrangement links TRBV7-9 to TRBJ1-1; 7 bases map to TRBD1. The ends lost 5 bases at V and 0 bases at J; junction bases unmatched: 9. The CDR3 is made up of 16 amino acids. CDR1 and CDR2 from the germline V gene are SEHNR and FQNEAQ (reference sequence). The CDR3 sequence: CASSTSTGMMNTEAFF. CDR3 in DNA: TGTGCCAGCAGCACGTCGACAGGGATGATGAACACTGAAGCTTTCTTT.